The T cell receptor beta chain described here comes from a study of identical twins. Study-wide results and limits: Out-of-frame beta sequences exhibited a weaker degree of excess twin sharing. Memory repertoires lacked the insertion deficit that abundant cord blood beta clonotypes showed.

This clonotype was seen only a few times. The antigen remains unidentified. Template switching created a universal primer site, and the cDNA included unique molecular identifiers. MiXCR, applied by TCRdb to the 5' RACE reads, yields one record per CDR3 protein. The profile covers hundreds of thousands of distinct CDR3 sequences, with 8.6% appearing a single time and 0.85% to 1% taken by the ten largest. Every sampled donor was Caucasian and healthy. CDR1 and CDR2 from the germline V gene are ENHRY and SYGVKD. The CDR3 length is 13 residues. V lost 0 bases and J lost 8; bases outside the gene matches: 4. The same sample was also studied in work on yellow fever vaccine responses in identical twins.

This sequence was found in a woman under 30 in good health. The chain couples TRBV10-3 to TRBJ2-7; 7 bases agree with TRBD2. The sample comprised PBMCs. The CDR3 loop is CAISESGGGQQYF. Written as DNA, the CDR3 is TGTGCCATCAGTGAGTCTGGGGGGGGTCAGCAGTACTTC.